Each of the 14 T cell receptor beta chains below was sequenced from the same sample in a study of blood T cell repertoires in COVID-19. Sequencing used immunoSEQ multiplex PCR; TCRdb keeps in-frame clones, though not all of them. The sample holds about 110,000 clones, 80% to 85% seen once. Sequenced sample: peripheral blood. Every receptor here comes from a man between 65 and 85 years old with acute or convalescent COVID-19.

V usage is TRBV2 and J usage is TRBJ1-6; 11 bases map to TRBD1. In germline, CDR1 is SNHLY, CDR2 FYNNEI. The CDR3 sequence is 15 residues long. V dropped 4 bases and J dropped 10; count of bases not matched to a gene: 6. CDR3 coding DNA: TGTGCCAGCAGTGCGGACAGGGGGCAAAGGTCACCCCTCCACTTT. Translation gives CASSADRGQRSPLHF.

The rearrangement joins TRBV21-1 to TRBJ1-4; the table's D call of TRBD1 was not tested on the DNA. TRBV21-1 is a pseudogene locus. The CDR3 spans 16 residues. CDR3 sequence reads: CASSKAGTGLNEKLFF. DNA of the CDR3: TGTGCCAGCAGCAAGGCCGGGACAGGGCTTAATGAAAAACTGTTTTTT.

DNA for the CDR3: TGCGCCAGCAGCCAAGAAAAGGGGGGGACCAGTCTAGGCTACACCTTC. Its protein product is CASSQEKGGTSLGYTF. The chain is built from TRBV4-1 and TRBJ1-2; possible D gene TRBD1, 6 bases. Germline V gene data show CDR1 as MGHRA and CDR2 as YSYEKL. This CDR3 is 16 amino acids long. V was pared by 0 bases and J by 8 bases, with 19 bases between.

The V and J genes are TRBV7-9 and TRBJ1-1, with 7 bases fitting TRBD1. Germline V gene data show CDR1 as SEHNR and CDR2 as FQNEAQ (reference sequence). The V and J ends lost 3 bases and 0 bases, in that order; junction bases with no gene match: 7. The CDR3 consists of 16 residues. DNA of the CDR3: TGTGCCAGCAGCTTGGGACAGACTAGGATGAACACTGAAGCTTTCTTT. Translating it yields CASSLGQTRMNTEAFF.

The CDR3 region is CASSSGEGGNTIYF. DNA for the CDR3: TGTGCCAGCAGTTCGGGGGAGGGAGGAAACACCATATATTTT. V gene TRBV28 combines with J gene TRBJ1-3, with D possibly matching TRBD1 (5 bases). Trimming took off 4 bases at V and 4 bases at J, with 11 bases between the two ends. The germline V gene encodes CDR1 MDHEN and CDR2 SYDVKM. The CDR3 is 14 amino acids.

This chain connects TRBV4-1 to TRBJ2-2, with a possible D match to TRBD1 (5 bases). The germline CDR1 and CDR2 sequences are MGHRA and YSYEKL. V was pared by 0 bases and J by 6 bases, with 8 bases between. The length of the CDR3 is 14 residues. The CDR3 DNA sequence: TGCGCCAGCAGCCAAGATTCAGGGCCCGGGGAGCTGTTTTTT. Protein sequence: CASSQDSGPGELFF.

This clone was seen only once. The chain employs TRBV27 and TRBJ2-3; no clear D. The V gene's germline CDR1 is MNHEY and CDR2 SMNVEV (reference sequence). V lost 5 bases, J lost 5 bases, and 5 bases lay in between. This CDR3 has 11 residues. CDR3 region: CASSTGDTQYF. As DNA, the CDR3 is TGTGCCAGCAGTACGGGAGATACGCAGTATTTT.

This chain uses TRBV28 with TRBJ2-1; 15 nucleotides match TRBD2. The V gene end was trimmed by 5 bases and the J gene end by 6 bases; junction bases not matched to a gene: 8. The CDR3 contains 17 residues. Germline values: CDR1 MDHEN, CDR2 SYDVKM. CDR3 residues: CASSSWGLAGGGNEQFF. The CDR3 region has the DNA TGTGCCAGCAGTAGCTGGGGACTAGCGGGAGGAGGCAATGAGCAGTTCTTC.

This clone has a handful of counts. The V gene is TRBV9, the J gene TRBJ2-6; TRBD1 matches 9 bases. The CDR3 consists of 17 residues. Germline lookup yields CDR1 SGDLS and CDR2 YYNGEE. Losses at the gene ends were 3 bases for V and 0 bases for J; bases not matched to a gene: 4. CDR3 in amino acids: CASSGQGGGSGANVLTF. CDR3 nucleotides: TGTGCCAGCAGCGGACAGGGGGGCGGCTCTGGGGCCAACGTCCTGACTTTC.

The rearrangement links TRBV18 to TRBJ2-1, with 12 bases fitting TRBD2. The CDR3 totals 16 residues. V lost 2 bases and J lost 5; bases outside the gene matches: 4. Germline loops: CDR1 KGHSH, CDR2 LQKENI. DNA of the CDR3: TGTGCCAGCTCACCAATTCTAGCGGGAGGGCACAATGAGCAGTTCTTC. Translating gives CASSPILAGGHNEQFF.

The gene calls are TRBV16 and TRBJ1-2, with 9 bases fitting TRBD1. Looked up from germline, CDR1 is KGHSY and CDR2 is FQNENV. The junction had 6 bases not matched to a gene; V was cut back by 2 bases and J by 5 bases. This CDR3 has 15 residues. The CDR3 DNA reads as TGTGCCAGCAGCCAAAACAGGGGGCCGGGATATGGCTACACCTTC. Amino acids: CASSQNRGPGYGYTF.

This clone showed up just once. Here the CDR3 DNA reads TGTGCCACCAGTGAATCTGGGACTTCAAACTATGGCTACACCTTC. It encodes CATSESGTSNYGYTF. This rearrangement joins TRBV24-1 to TRBJ1-2, with a weak D call TRBD1 (5 bases). There are 15 residues in the CDR3. Trimming stripped 4 bases from V and 2 bases from J, with 13 bases between. CDR1 and CDR2 from the germline V gene are KGHDR and SFDVKD.

J is TRBJ1-1 and V is TRBV2; D gene unclear. The CDR3 is 13 residues long. Trimming took 6 bases from V and 0 from J, leaving 8 bases between them. Germline CDR1 and CDR2: SNHLY and FYNNEI. The CDR3 reads CASSGYMNTEAFF. The CDR3 nucleotides are TGTGCCAGCAGCGGTTATATGAACACTGAAGCTTTCTTT.

This chain joins TRBV5-1 and TRBJ2-5, with 9 bases that match TRBD2. The junction had 6 bases not matched to a gene; V was cut back by 5 bases and J by 1 base. The CDR3 covers 15 residues. Germline lookup yields CDR1 SGHRS and CDR2 YFSETQ. The DNA for the CDR3 is TGCGCCAGCAGAGAACTAGCGGGCCTCCAAGAGACCCAGTACTTC. Translated, it gives CASRELAGLQETQYF.